This T cell receptor (beta chain) was sequenced during a study of T cell clusters in autoimmune cytopenias. Notes on the study in general: Primary autoimmune cytopenia patients seemingly lacked the physiological T cell clusters found in healthy donors.

This CDR3 comprises 15 residues. CDR1 SQVTM and CDR2 ANQGSEA come from the germline V gene. Note on this clonotype: Its antigen is not identified.

TRB rearrangements were amplified by touch-down multiplex PCR with mixed TRB-A/B primers. After re-calling the multiplex PCR reads, TCRdb lists one entry per CDR3 protein, DNA absent. This table lists roughly 540 distinct CDR3 sequences. Approximately 40,000 genome equivalents of blood DNA were amplified for TRB. The data were also submitted as part of a second study, on T cell repertoires in aging, cancer and after chemotherapy. That work states: The full dataset contained 8.5 million to 10 million TCR reads. Untreated cancer patients had significantly lower blood TCR diversity than age-matched healthy donors. Thymic emigration or peripheral T cell expansion may be impaired by lymphoid organ infiltration in hematological cancer.

Sequencing input: peripheral blood. This receptor was taken from a human donor with chronic lymphocytic leukemia. The V and J genes are TRBV29-1 and TRBJ2-2; the TCRdb call, TRBD1, lacks DNA for checking. The CDR3 sequence: CSVEDPGGSPGELFF.